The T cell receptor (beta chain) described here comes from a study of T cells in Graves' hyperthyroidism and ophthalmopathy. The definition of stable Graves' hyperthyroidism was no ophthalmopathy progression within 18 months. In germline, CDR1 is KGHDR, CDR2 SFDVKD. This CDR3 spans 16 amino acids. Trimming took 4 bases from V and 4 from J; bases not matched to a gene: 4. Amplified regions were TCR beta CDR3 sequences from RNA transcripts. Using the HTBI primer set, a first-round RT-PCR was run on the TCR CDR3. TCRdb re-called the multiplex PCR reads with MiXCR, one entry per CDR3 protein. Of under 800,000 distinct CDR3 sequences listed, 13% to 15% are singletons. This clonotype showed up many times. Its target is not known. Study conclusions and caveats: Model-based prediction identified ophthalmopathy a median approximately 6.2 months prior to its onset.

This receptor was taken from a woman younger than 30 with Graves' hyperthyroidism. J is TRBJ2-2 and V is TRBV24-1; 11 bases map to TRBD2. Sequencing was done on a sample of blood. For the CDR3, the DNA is TGTGCCACCAGTGACGGGACTAGCGGACGCACCGGGGAGCTGTTTTTT. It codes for CATSDGTSGRTGELFF.